The rows below give T cell receptor beta chains drawn from one sample of a study of blood T cell repertoires in COVID-19. Produced via immunoSEQ multiplex PCR; TCRdb's table is partial and in-frame only. The table lists over 100,000 clones, around 81% of them singletons, with 8.4% in the top ten. Material: peripheral blood. The receptor source for this set is a woman between 55 and 75 years old with active or convalescent COVID-19. Both conserved end residues are part of each CDR3. The order of the fields is J gene, D gene, clone size, V gene, CDR3 protein, CDR3 DNA. A D gene is named only where the DNA matches it firmly. Expanded clones are given a class, and other clones once, few, many or no size at all.

j_call: TRBJ1-6; d_call: NA; clone_size: NA; v_call: TRBV7-2; cdr3_aa: CASSSRTPTGSYNSPLHF; cdr3_nt: TGTGCCAGCAGCTCCCGAACTCCGACAGGTTCCTATAATTCACCCCTCCACTTT
j_call: TRBJ2-1; d_call: NA; clone_size: NA; v_call: TRBV5-1; cdr3_aa: CASIGSSGYGNEQFF; cdr3_nt: TGCGCCAGCATCGGTAGCTCGGGTTACGGCAATGAGCAGTTCTTC
j_call: TRBJ1-4; d_call: TRBD1; clone_size: NA; v_call: TRBV5-1; cdr3_aa: CASSGGTATNEKLFF; cdr3_nt: TGCGCCAGCAGCGGCGGGACAGCAACTAATGAAAAACTGTTTTTT
j_call: TRBJ2-2; d_call: TRBD2; clone_size: NA; v_call: TRBV24-1; cdr3_aa: CATGGGSGELFF; cdr3_nt: TGTGCCACCGGGGGAGGGTCCGGGGAGCTGTTTTTT
j_call: TRBJ2-7; d_call: NA; clone_size: NA; v_call: TRBV6-6; cdr3_aa: CASSPPGLYEQYF; cdr3_nt: TGTGCCAGCAGTCCCCCGGGACTGTACGAGCAGTACTTC
j_call: TRBJ2-2; d_call: NA; clone_size: NA; v_call: TRBV24-1; cdr3_aa: CATSDRGYGTGELFF; cdr3_nt: TGTGCCACCAGTGATAGAGGGTACGGCACCGGGGAGCTGTTTTTT
j_call: TRBJ1-4; d_call: NA; clone_size: once; v_call: TRBV3-1/TRBV3-2; cdr3_aa: CASSPSGANEKLFF; cdr3_nt: TGTGCCAGCAGCCCCAGCGGAGCTAATGAAAAACTGTTTTTT
j_call: TRBJ1-2; d_call: NA; clone_size: NA; v_call: TRBV11-2; cdr3_aa: CASRTIKRIAANYGYTF; cdr3_nt: TGTGCCAGCAGGACTATAAAAAGGATAGCAGCTAACTATGGCTACACCTTC
j_call: TRBJ1-2; d_call: TRBD1; clone_size: few; v_call: TRBV7-9; cdr3_aa: CASSSGTGGSPYGYTF; cdr3_nt: TGTGCCAGCAGCTCAGGGACAGGGGGCTCGCCCTATGGCTACACCTTC
j_call: TRBJ1-6; d_call: NA; clone_size: NA; v_call: TRBV2; cdr3_aa: CASRRESSSYNSPLHF; cdr3_nt: TGTGCCAGCAGGCGCGAGTCGAGCTCCTATAATTCACCCCTCCACTTT
j_call: TRBJ2-3; d_call: NA; clone_size: NA; v_call: TRBV18; cdr3_aa: CASSPEQDTQYF; cdr3_nt: TGTGCCAGCTCACCGGAGCAGGATACGCAGTATTTT